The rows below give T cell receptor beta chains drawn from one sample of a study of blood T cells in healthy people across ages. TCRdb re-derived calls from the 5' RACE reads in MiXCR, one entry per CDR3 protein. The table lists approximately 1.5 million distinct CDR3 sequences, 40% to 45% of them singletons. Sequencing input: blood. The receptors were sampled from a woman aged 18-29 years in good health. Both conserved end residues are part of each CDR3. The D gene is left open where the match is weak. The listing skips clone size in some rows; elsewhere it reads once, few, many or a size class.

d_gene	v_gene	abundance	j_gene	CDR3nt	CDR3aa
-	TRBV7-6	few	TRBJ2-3	TGTGCCAGCAGCTTATCGGCGTCTAGCACAGATACGCAGTATTTT	CASSLSASSTDTQYF
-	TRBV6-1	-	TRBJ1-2	TGTGCCAGCAGCGACTTACAGGGTAACTATGGCTACACCTTC	CASSDLQGNYGYTF
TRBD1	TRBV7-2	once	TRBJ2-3	TGTGCCAGCAGCTTAAGGACAGGGTACACAGATACGCAGTATTTT	CASSLRTGYTDTQYF
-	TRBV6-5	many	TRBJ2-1	TGTGCCAGCAAATTAGGTGGCTACAATGAGCAGTTCTTC	CASKLGGYNEQFF
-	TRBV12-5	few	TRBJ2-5	TGTGCTAGTGGTTTGGTACTTGGTGAGGGGATTGGTGAGACCCAGTACTTC	CASGLVLGEGIGETQYF
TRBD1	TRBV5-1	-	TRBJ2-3	TGCGCCAGCAGCCTGGGCACAGGGGGCAAAGATACGCAGTATTTT	CASSLGTGGKDTQYF
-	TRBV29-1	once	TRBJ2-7	TGCAGCATTGAAGGGGGTTCGTACGAGCAGTACTTC	CSIEGGSYEQYF
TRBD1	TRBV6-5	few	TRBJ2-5	TGTGCCAGCAGCACCGAACCCCCAGGGGGTCAGACCCAGTACTTC	CASSTEPPGGQTQYF
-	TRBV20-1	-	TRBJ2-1	TGCAGTGCTAGAGGGGAGGTTGAGCAGTTCTTC	CSARGEVEQFF
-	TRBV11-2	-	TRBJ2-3	TGTGCCAGCCAAAATAGGGGGGGGGCTGCAGATACGCAGTATTTT	CASQNRGGAADTQYF
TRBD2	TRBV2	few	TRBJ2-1	TGTGCCGCCCAGCGGGGGGCCAATGAGCAGTTCTTC	CAAQRGANEQFF
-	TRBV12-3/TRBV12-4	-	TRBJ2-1	TGTACCAGCAGTTTAGGGAGGGGGGCAGGGAATGAGCAGTTCTTC	CTSSLGRGAGNEQFF
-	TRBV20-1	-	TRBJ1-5	TGCAGTGCTACGGCAGGGGCCAATAGCAATCAGCCCCAGCATTTT	CSATAGANSNQPQHF
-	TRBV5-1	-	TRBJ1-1	TGCGCCAGCAGCTTACCAGGGGTGGCTGAAGCTTTCTTT	CASSLPGVAEAFF
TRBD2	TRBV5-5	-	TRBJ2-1	TGTGCCAGCAGCTTGGAGAGGGGACTAGCGGGAGGGTTCTACAATGAGCAGTTCTTC	CASSLERGLAGGFYNEQFF
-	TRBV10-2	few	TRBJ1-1	TGCGCCAGCAGTGAGTCGATCAGTTACACTGAAGCTTTCTTT	CASSESISYTEAFF
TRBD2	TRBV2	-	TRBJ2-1	TGTGCCAGCAGACTAGCGGGAGGGTTATCCTACGAGCAGTTCTTC	CASRLAGGLSYEQFF
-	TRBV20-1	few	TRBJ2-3	TGCAGTGCTAGGTCTCTAGAGGTAGGGGGAGATACGCAGTATTTT	CSARSLEVGGDTQYF
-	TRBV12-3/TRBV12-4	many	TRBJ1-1	TGTGCCAGCAGCCTCGGTTCTGAAGCTTTCTTT	CASSLGSEAFF
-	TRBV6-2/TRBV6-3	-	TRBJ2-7	TGTGCCAGCAAGGGGGACCCCTCCTACGAGCAGTACTTC	CASKGDPSYEQYF
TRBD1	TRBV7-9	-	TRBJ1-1	TGTGCCAGCAGCTCATTGACAGGGCAATTTGGTGAAGCTTTCTTT	CASSSLTGQFGEAFF
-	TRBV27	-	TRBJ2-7	TGTGCCAGCAGTTTAACGCCAGTCTACGAGCAGTACTTC	CASSLTPVYEQYF
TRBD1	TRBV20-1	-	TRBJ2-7	TGCAGTGCTAAGCGACAGGGGGCCTATTTCTACGAGCAGTACTTC	CSAKRQGAYFYEQYF
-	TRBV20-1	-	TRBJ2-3	TGCAGTGTTGTCTACGGGGATACGCAGTATTTT	CSVVYGDTQYF
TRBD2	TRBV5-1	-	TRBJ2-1	TGCGCCAGCAGCTCGGGACTAGCGGGGTGGAGCTCCTACAATGAGCAGTTCTTC	CASSSGLAGWSSYNEQFF
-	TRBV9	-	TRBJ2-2	TGTGCCAGCAGCGTTTCAGAGCGAAGAAGAACCGGGGAGCTGTTTTTT	CASSVSERRRTGELFF
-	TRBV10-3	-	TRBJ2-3	TGTGCCATCAGTGCGGCGAGCACAGAGACGCAGTATTTT	CAISAASTETQYF
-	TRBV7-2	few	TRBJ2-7	TGTGCCAGCAGCTTAGGTCCGGGGGCAGAGCAGTACTTC	CASSLGPGAEQYF
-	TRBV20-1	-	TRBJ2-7	TGCAGTGCTAGAGTGCCCGATGTTATCACAGGTGCCTACGAGCAGTACTTC	CSARVPDVITGAYEQYF
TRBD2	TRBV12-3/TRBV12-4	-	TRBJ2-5	TGTGCCAGCAGACAACTAGCGGGGGGGCAAGAGACCCAGTACTTC	CASRQLAGGQETQYF
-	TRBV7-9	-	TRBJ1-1	TGTGCCAGCAGCTCCCGACTGCAGCCAGACACTGAAGCTTTCTTT	CASSSRLQPDTEAFF
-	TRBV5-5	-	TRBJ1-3	TGTGCCAGCAGCTTGGCTGGGGCGGAGAACACCATATATTTT	CASSLAGAENTIYF
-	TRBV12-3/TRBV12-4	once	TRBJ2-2	TGTGCCAGCAGTGTAACGGACACCGGGGAGCTGTTTTTT	CASSVTDTGELFF
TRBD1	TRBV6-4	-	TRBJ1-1	TGTGCCAGCAGTGACGGCCGACAGGGCACACGAACTTTCTTT	CASSDGRQGTRTFF
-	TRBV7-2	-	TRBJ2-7	TGTGCCAGCAGCCCCGCAAGACTGACGAACGAGCAGTACTTC	CASSPARLTNEQYF
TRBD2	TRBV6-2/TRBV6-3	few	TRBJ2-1	TGTGCCAGCCGATTGGGCGGGAGGGGGTACAATGAGCAGTTCTTC	CASRLGGRGYNEQFF
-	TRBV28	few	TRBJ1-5	TGTGCCACCCTCGGAGAGCACAATCAGCCCCAGCATTTT	CATLGEHNQPQHF
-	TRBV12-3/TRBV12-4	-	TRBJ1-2	TGTGCCAGCAGTTTAGCGGGGGGCGGGGACTATGGCTACACCTTC	CASSLAGGGDYGYTF
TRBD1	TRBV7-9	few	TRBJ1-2	TGTGCCAGCAGCTTGGTGGCAGGGGGAGGCTATGGCTACACCTTC	CASSLVAGGGYGYTF
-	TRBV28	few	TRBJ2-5	TGTGCCAGCAGTTTAGCCTCAGGGGTGAGAGAGACCCAGTACTTC	CASSLASGVRETQYF
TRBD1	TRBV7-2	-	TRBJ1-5	TGTGCCAGCAGGGTACAGGGGGGCAATCAGCCCCAGCATTTT	CASRVQGGNQPQHF
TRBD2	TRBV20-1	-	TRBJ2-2	TGCAGTGCTAGACCTAGCGGGAGGGCCGGTGGCGGGGAGCTGTTTTTT	CSARPSGRAGGGELFF
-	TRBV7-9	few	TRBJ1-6	TGTGCCAGCAGCTTAGAGGGTTATTCACCCCTCCACTTT	CASSLEGYSPLHF
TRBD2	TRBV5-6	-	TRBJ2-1	TGTGCCAGCAGCTTGGGGCCTAGCGGGGGGGCCTACAATGAGCAGTTCTTC	CASSLGPSGGAYNEQFF
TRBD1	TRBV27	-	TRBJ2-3	TGTGCCAGCAGTCCCTGGACAGGAACTAGCACAGATACGCAGTATTTT	CASSPWTGTSTDTQYF
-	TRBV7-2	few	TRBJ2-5	TGTGCCAGCAGCTTACAGGGCAACCAAGAGACCCAGTACTTC	CASSLQGNQETQYF
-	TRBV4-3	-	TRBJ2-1	TGCGCCAGCAGCCAAGATCGAGAGAGCTCCTACAATGAGCAGTTCTTC	CASSQDRESSYNEQFF
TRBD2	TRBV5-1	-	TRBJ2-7	TGCGCCAGCAGCTTGTACGGGACTAGTACCTACGAGCAGTACTTC	CASSLYGTSTYEQYF
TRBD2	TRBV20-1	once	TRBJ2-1	TGCAGTGCCAAGAGCGGGGGCAGCTCCTACAATGAGCAGTTCTTC	CSAKSGGSSYNEQFF
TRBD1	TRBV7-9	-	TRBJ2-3	TGTGCCAGCTCCCCCTTCCTGGACAGGGGCGTTTCAGATACGCAGTATTTT	CASSPFLDRGVSDTQYF
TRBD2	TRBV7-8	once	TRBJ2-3	TGTGCCAGCAGCTTAGCGTACAGCGGGAGTCCCCCAGATACGCAGTATTTT	CASSLAYSGSPPDTQYF